This TCR beta chain derives from a study of Graves' ophthalmopathy and Graves' hyperthyroidism. Diagnosis relied on clinical symptoms, serum thyroxine, TRAb, thyroid ultrasound and orbital computed tomography. Germline-derived CDR1 and CDR2 are ENHRY and SYGVKD. The V and J ends lost 10 bases and 2 bases respectively, with 20 bases between them. This CDR3 has 16 amino acids. RNA transcripts were the template, and TCR beta CDR3 regions were amplified from them. Investigators did first-round RT-PCR with HTBI primers, then second-round multiplex PCR. MiXCR, run by TCRdb on the multiplex PCR reads, gives a single entry per CDR3 protein. Counted here are some 1.1 million distinct CDR3 sequences, about two fifths occurring once; the ten biggest clones make up 11%.

The receptor's source is an adult man with Graves' hyperthyroidism. The chain combines TRBV10-3 with TRBJ2-2; no clear D. The sequencing sample was made of peripheral blood or thyroid tissue (not recorded which). CDR3 in amino acids: CATGKETAYNTGELFF. The CDR3 bases are TGTGCCACCGGAAAGGAAACGGCCTACAACACCGGGGAGCTGTTTTTT.